A selection of T cell receptor beta chains follows, all from one sample in a study of identical twins. TCRdb redid the calling of the 5' RACE reads with MiXCR, one entry per CDR3 protein. The sample holds 500,000 to 650,000 distinct CDR3 sequences, 20% to 25% seen once. This same sample was also part of a study on yellow fever vaccine responses in identical twins.

Sequencing was done on a sample of CD4+ T cells sorted from blood. These receptors all stem from a woman under 30 in good health. CDR3s include the opening cysteine and the closing phenylalanine or tryptophan. D genes are given only for firm matches. Part of the rows lack a size; the others show once, few, many or a class for expanded clones.

v_call: TRBV3-1; j_call: TRBJ2-3; clone_size: -; d_call: -; cdr3_aa: CASSRGGQNTQYF; cdr3_nt: TGTGCCAGCAGCCGGGGGGGGCAGAATACGCAGTATTTT
v_call: TRBV6-5; j_call: TRBJ2-1; clone_size: -; d_call: TRBD2; cdr3_aa: CASSARGLAGKEEIF; cdr3_nt: TGTGCCAGCAGTGCTCGAGGGCTAGCGGGGAAGGAGGAGATCTTC
v_call: TRBV10-3; j_call: TRBJ1-2; clone_size: -; d_call: -; cdr3_aa: CAISALRDIGYTF; cdr3_nt: TGTGCCATCAGTGCGCTTAGGGATATTGGCTACACCTTC
v_call: TRBV29-1; j_call: TRBJ1-1; clone_size: -; d_call: -; cdr3_aa: CSVEDRGTEAFF; cdr3_nt: TGCAGCGTTGAAGACAGGGGAACTGAAGCTTTCTTT
v_call: TRBV6-2/TRBV6-3; j_call: TRBJ1-5; clone_size: -; d_call: -; cdr3_aa: CASTQGAQPQHF; cdr3_nt: TGTGCCAGCACCCAGGGAGCCCAGCCCCAGCATTTT
v_call: TRBV12-3/TRBV12-4; j_call: TRBJ2-3; clone_size: many; d_call: TRBD1; cdr3_aa: CASSYRGQGTDTQYF; cdr3_nt: TGTGCCAGCAGTTACCGCGGACAGGGCACAGATACGCAGTATTTT
v_call: TRBV20-1; j_call: TRBJ2-2; clone_size: -; d_call: TRBD2; cdr3_aa: CSASRGLAGMTGTGELFF; cdr3_nt: TGCAGTGCTAGCCGCGGACTAGCGGGCATGACAGGCACCGGGGAGCTGTTTTTT
v_call: TRBV27; j_call: TRBJ1-6; clone_size: few; d_call: -; cdr3_aa: CASTYRLMSPYNSPLHF; cdr3_nt: TGTGCCAGCACTTATCGCCTCATGAGCCCCTATAATTCACCCCTCCACTTT
v_call: TRBV9; j_call: TRBJ2-1; clone_size: few; d_call: -; cdr3_aa: CASSRYRESEQFF; cdr3_nt: TGTGCCAGCAGTAGATACAGGGAGAGTGAGCAGTTCTTC
v_call: TRBV14; j_call: TRBJ2-4; clone_size: few; d_call: TRBD1; cdr3_aa: CASSQAGQGKYDIQYF; cdr3_nt: TGTGCCAGCAGCCAGGCCGGACAGGGAAAGTATGACATTCAGTACTTC
v_call: TRBV7-9; j_call: TRBJ2-1; clone_size: few; d_call: -; cdr3_aa: CASSLETGSGEQFF; cdr3_nt: TGTGCCAGCAGCTTAGAAACAGGCTCGGGTGAGCAGTTCTTC
v_call: TRBV6-4; j_call: TRBJ2-1; clone_size: few; d_call: -; cdr3_aa: CASSAELTHNEQFF; cdr3_nt: TGTGCCAGCAGTGCCGAGTTGACCCACAATGAGCAGTTCTTC
v_call: TRBV28; j_call: TRBJ1-2; clone_size: few; d_call: TRBD1; cdr3_aa: CASRRDSRNYGYTF; cdr3_nt: TGTGCCAGCAGACGGGACAGCCGGAACTATGGCTACACCTTC
v_call: TRBV5-1; j_call: TRBJ2-5; clone_size: few; d_call: -; cdr3_aa: CASSPEVTGMETQYF; cdr3_nt: TGCGCCAGCAGCCCGGAGGTTACAGGGATGGAGACCCAGTACTTC
v_call: TRBV27; j_call: TRBJ2-1; clone_size: -; d_call: TRBD2; cdr3_aa: CASSLSRGRADEQFF; cdr3_nt: TGTGCCAGCAGTTTATCCCGCGGGAGGGCCGATGAGCAGTTCTTC
v_call: TRBV12-3/TRBV12-4; j_call: TRBJ2-2; clone_size: many; d_call: TRBD1; cdr3_aa: CASSHRGGELFF; cdr3_nt: TGTGCCAGCAGTCACAGGGGCGGGGAGCTGTTTTTT
v_call: TRBV5-1; j_call: TRBJ2-1; clone_size: -; d_call: -; cdr3_aa: CASSLEVVSYNEQFF; cdr3_nt: TGCGCCAGCAGCTTGGAAGTCGTCTCCTACAATGAGCAGTTCTTC
v_call: TRBV6-1; j_call: TRBJ1-4; clone_size: -; d_call: -; cdr3_aa: CASASTKDRKLFF; cdr3_nt: TGTGCCAGCGCGAGCACAAAGGACCGAAAACTGTTTTTT
v_call: TRBV12-3/TRBV12-4; j_call: TRBJ2-3; clone_size: -; d_call: TRBD2; cdr3_aa: CASKLRGGTDTQYF; cdr3_nt: TGTGCCAGCAAATTGCGGGGGGGGACAGATACGCAGTATTTT
v_call: TRBV4-1; j_call: TRBJ1-2; clone_size: -; d_call: TRBD1; cdr3_aa: CASSQGSGGGNYGYTF; cdr3_nt: TGCGCCAGCAGCCAAGGGTCAGGGGGTGGAAACTATGGCTACACCTTC
v_call: TRBV12-3/TRBV12-4; j_call: TRBJ2-5; clone_size: -; d_call: -; cdr3_aa: CASTYPGQETQYF; cdr3_nt: TGTGCCAGCACCTACCCAGGCCAAGAGACCCAGTACTTC
v_call: TRBV20-1; j_call: TRBJ2-3; clone_size: few; d_call: TRBD2; cdr3_aa: CSARDRRASGDTQYF; cdr3_nt: TGCAGTGCTAGAGATAGGAGGGCTAGCGGAGATACGCAGTATTTT
v_call: TRBV3-1; j_call: TRBJ2-5; clone_size: -; d_call: -; cdr3_aa: CASSEGIREGETQYF; cdr3_nt: TGTGCCAGCAGCGAAGGGATTCGGGAAGGAGAGACCCAGTACTTC
v_call: TRBV7-2; j_call: TRBJ2-7; clone_size: few; d_call: -; cdr3_aa: CASSLGVSLSYEQYF; cdr3_nt: TGTGCCAGCAGCTTAGGGGTGTCACTCTCCTACGAGCAGTACTTC
v_call: TRBV12-3/TRBV12-4; j_call: TRBJ1-1; clone_size: few; d_call: -; cdr3_aa: CATSEAFF; cdr3_nt: TGTGCCACCTCCGAAGCTTTCTTT
v_call: TRBV12-3/TRBV12-4; j_call: TRBJ2-1; clone_size: -; d_call: TRBD2; cdr3_aa: CASSFWGSGRSAEQFF; cdr3_nt: TGTGCCAGCAGTTTTTGGGGTAGCGGGAGATCCGCTGAGCAGTTCTTC
v_call: TRBV20-1; j_call: TRBJ1-1; clone_size: -; d_call: -; cdr3_aa: CSAQAGAMNTEAFF; cdr3_nt: TGCAGTGCTCAAGCGGGGGCCATGAACACTGAAGCTTTCTTT
v_call: TRBV10-3; j_call: TRBJ2-7; clone_size: few; d_call: -; cdr3_aa: CAISEAQSSYEQYF; cdr3_nt: TGTGCCATCAGTGAGGCCCAGAGCTCCTACGAGCAGTACTTC
v_call: TRBV7-2; j_call: TRBJ2-5; clone_size: few; d_call: -; cdr3_aa: CASSAKTETQYF; cdr3_nt: TGTGCCAGCAGCGCAAAAACAGAGACCCAGTACTTC
v_call: TRBV2; j_call: TRBJ2-7; clone_size: -; d_call: -; cdr3_aa: CASSEWGIEEQYF; cdr3_nt: TGTGCCAGCAGTGAATGGGGGATAGAGGAGCAGTACTTC
v_call: TRBV24-1; j_call: TRBJ2-2; clone_size: once; d_call: -; cdr3_aa: CATSRPANTGELFF; cdr3_nt: TGTGCCACCAGTAGGCCCGCGAACACCGGGGAGCTGTTTTTT
v_call: TRBV7-9; j_call: TRBJ2-5; clone_size: -; d_call: -; cdr3_aa: CASSLAGRGGETQYF; cdr3_nt: TGTGCCAGCAGCTTAGCGGGCAGGGGAGGAGAGACCCAGTACTTC
v_call: TRBV19; j_call: TRBJ2-1; clone_size: -; d_call: TRBD2; cdr3_aa: CASRTGTSGSYEQFF; cdr3_nt: TGTGCCAGTAGGACCGGGACTAGCGGGAGTTATGAGCAGTTCTTC
v_call: TRBV6-5; j_call: TRBJ2-3; clone_size: few; d_call: -; cdr3_aa: CASSYSDSTDTQYF; cdr3_nt: TGTGCCAGCAGTTACTCTGACAGCACAGATACGCAGTATTTT
v_call: TRBV12-3/TRBV12-4; j_call: TRBJ2-2; clone_size: -; d_call: -; cdr3_aa: CASSFSQGPGELFF; cdr3_nt: TGTGCCAGCAGTTTTTCACAGGGTCCCGGGGAGCTGTTTTTT
v_call: TRBV28; j_call: TRBJ2-2; clone_size: -; d_call: TRBD2; cdr3_aa: CASSFGGASGELFF; cdr3_nt: TGTGCCAGCAGTTTCGGGGGGGCAAGCGGGGAGCTGTTTTTT
v_call: TRBV5-1; j_call: TRBJ2-1; clone_size: many; d_call: TRBD2; cdr3_aa: CASSPLAGSSYNEQFF; cdr3_nt: TGCGCCAGCAGCCCCCTAGCGGGAAGCTCCTACAATGAGCAGTTCTTC
v_call: TRBV6-2/TRBV6-3; j_call: TRBJ2-1; clone_size: -; d_call: TRBD2; cdr3_aa: CASKGFGLAGVVSYNEQFF; cdr3_nt: TGTGCCAGCAAGGGGTTTGGACTAGCGGGAGTGGTCTCCTACAATGAGCAGTTCTTC
v_call: TRBV4-1; j_call: TRBJ2-2; clone_size: once; d_call: -; cdr3_aa: CASSQDSRATGELFF; cdr3_nt: TGCGCCAGCAGCCAAGATTCGAGGGCCACCGGGGAGCTGTTTTTT
v_call: TRBV20-1; j_call: TRBJ2-1; clone_size: -; d_call: TRBD2; cdr3_aa: CSAPPGLADNEQFF; cdr3_nt: TGCAGTGCCCCTCCGGGACTAGCGGACAATGAGCAGTTCTTC
v_call: TRBV20-1; j_call: TRBJ2-3; clone_size: -; d_call: TRBD2; cdr3_aa: CSVTSGRVSTDTQYF; cdr3_nt: TGCAGTGTGACTAGCGGGAGGGTTAGCACAGATACGCAGTATTTT
v_call: TRBV19; j_call: TRBJ1-5; clone_size: many; d_call: -; cdr3_aa: CASSAGQPQHF; cdr3_nt: TGTGCCAGTAGCGCCGGTCAGCCCCAGCATTTT
v_call: TRBV7-9; j_call: TRBJ2-7; clone_size: many; d_call: TRBD1; cdr3_aa: CASSQPPGQGAYEQYF; cdr3_nt: TGTGCCAGCAGCCAACCCCCGGGACAGGGGGCCTACGAGCAGTACTTC